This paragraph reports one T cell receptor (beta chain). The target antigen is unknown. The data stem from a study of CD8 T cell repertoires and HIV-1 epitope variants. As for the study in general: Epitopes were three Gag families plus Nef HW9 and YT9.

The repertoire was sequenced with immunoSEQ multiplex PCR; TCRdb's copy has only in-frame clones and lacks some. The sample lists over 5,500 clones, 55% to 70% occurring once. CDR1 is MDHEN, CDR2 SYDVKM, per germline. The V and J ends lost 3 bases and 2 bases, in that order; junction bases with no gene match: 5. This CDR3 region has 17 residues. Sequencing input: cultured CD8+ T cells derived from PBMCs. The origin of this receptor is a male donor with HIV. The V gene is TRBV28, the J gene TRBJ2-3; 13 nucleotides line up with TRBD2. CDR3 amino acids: CASSLILAGGITDTQYF. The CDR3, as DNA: TGTGCCAGCAGTTTGATACTAGCGGGAGGGATCACAGATACGCAGTATTTT.